The clone carrying this TCR beta chain came up many times. What it recognizes is unknown. The record originates from a study of CD8 T cells in ankylosing spondylitis. Overall study results and limits: Disease-linked clones proved CD8+ and comparatively uncommon in peripheral blood. Matched synovial fluid from ankylosing spondylitis patients was reported to be enriched for disease-linked clones. Past research had described some motif variants in reactive arthritis synovial fluid and blood. Made up of several highly homologous variants, a TCR beta motif appeared characteristic of ankylosing spondylitis blood.

Trimming removed 1 base from V and 10 bases from J, with 5 bases in between. The CDR3 length is 11 residues. Using quantitative 5'-RACE with molecular barcodes, the authors made TCR beta libraries. TCRdb re-called the 5' RACE reads with MiXCR, one entry per CDR3 protein. This table has more than 650,000 distinct CDR3 sequences, over 9.5% appearing once. This clonotype was obtained from a male donor with ankylosing spondylitis. The sample was blood, either unsorted or a sorted T cell fraction (not recorded which). This chain links TRBV12-3 or TRBV12-4 with TRBJ2-1; D not resolved. CDR3 protein: CASSLDREQFF. The CDR3 DNA reads TGTGCCAGCAGTTTAGACAGAGAGCAGTTCTTC.